This T cell receptor (beta chain) was profiled in a study of T-cell memory formation after mild COVID-19. As for the study in general: In these data, TCR clusters were largely donor specific.

The 5'RACE method, run with constant-segment primers, produced TCR alpha and TCR beta cDNA libraries (carrying sample barcodes and UMIs). One entry per CDR3 protein, called by TCRdb with MiXCR from the 5' RACE reads. Of 200,000 to 250,000 distinct CDR3 sequences listed, approximately 9% are singletons. Regarding the study as a whole: Second-wave clones that peaked on day 37 lacked confirmed SARS-CoV-2 specificity. For contracting clones, CD4+ ones sat mainly in CM and EM, CD8+ in EMRA.

In its sample, this clonotype was seen a few times. What it binds is not known. This CDR3 has 16 residues. The V gene end was trimmed by 1 base and the J gene end by 4 bases; junction bases not matched to a gene: 5. Germline V gives CDR1 SGHNT, CDR2 YYREEE (reference sequence). This receptor was identified in a man between 18 and 29 years old who had mild COVID-19 (a few samples of this study predate the infection). Cell type and time point are not known. The sample was PBMCs or a T cell subset sorted from them (not recorded which). The V gene is TRBV5-4, the J gene TRBJ2-3; 11 nucleotides agree with TRBD2. The CDR3 DNA sequence: TGTGCCAGCAGCTTGATGCTAGCGGGGGGATCAGATACGCAGTATTTT. Residues: CASSLMLAGGSDTQYF.